The present entry profiles one T cell receptor (beta chain) with its context. The sample originates from a study of blood T cell repertoires in COVID-19. For the study at large: Material from acute and convalescent COVID-19 was sourced from the United States, Italy and Spain. PBMCs, B-cell-depleted T cells, or T cells provided the cDNA or gDNA that made up the material.

The ends were cut back, 1 base at V and 4 bases at J, with 4 bases in the middle. CDR1 and CDR2 (germline): SGHTA, FQGNSA. There are 12 residues in the CDR3. While infection was still active, Seattle patients were enrolled and then followed longitudinally. Generated by immunoSEQ multiplex PCR, the TCRdb table keeps only in-frame clones and is missing some. Among 210,000 or so clones listed, about 84% were seen once. This clonotype was obtained from a woman aged 80 or over with COVID-19, enrolled during active disease. The rearrangement joins TRBV7-2 to TRBJ1-2; D gene uncertain. The sample was peripheral blood. The CDR3 DNA sequence: TGTGCCAGCAGCTTAGGCAGCTATGGCTACACCTTC. Its translation is CASSLGSYGYTF.